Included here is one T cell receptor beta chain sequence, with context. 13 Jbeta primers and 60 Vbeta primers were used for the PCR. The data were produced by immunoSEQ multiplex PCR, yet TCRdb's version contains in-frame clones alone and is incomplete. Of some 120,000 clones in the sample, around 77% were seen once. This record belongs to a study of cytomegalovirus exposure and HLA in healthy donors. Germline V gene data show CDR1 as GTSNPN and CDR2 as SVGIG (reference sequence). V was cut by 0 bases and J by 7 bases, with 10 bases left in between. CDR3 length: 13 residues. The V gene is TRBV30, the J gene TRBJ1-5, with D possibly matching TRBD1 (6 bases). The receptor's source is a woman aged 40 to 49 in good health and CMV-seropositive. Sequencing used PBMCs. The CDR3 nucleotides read TGTGCCTGGAGTGTAGGGGGAGAACAGCCCCAGCATTTT. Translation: CAWSVGGEQPQHF. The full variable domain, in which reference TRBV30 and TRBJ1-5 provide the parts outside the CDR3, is SQTIHQWPATLVQPVGSPLSLECTVEGTSNPNLYWYRQAAGRGLQLLFYSVGIGQISSEVPQNLSASRPQDRQFILSSKKLLLSDSGFYLCAWSVGGEQPQHFGDGTRLSIL.